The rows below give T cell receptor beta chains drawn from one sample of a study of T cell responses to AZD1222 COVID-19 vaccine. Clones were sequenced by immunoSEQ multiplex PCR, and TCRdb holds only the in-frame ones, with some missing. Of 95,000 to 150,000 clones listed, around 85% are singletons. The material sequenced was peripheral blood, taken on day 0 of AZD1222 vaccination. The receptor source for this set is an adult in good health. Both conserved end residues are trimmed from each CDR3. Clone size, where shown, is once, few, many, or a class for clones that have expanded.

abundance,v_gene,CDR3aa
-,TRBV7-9,ASSLAPPSSNQPQH
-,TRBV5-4,ASRSGTSRRETQY
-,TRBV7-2,ASSLESITPLH
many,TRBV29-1,SVEENQNTEAF
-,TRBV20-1,STTDSYEQY
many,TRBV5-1,ASSWGDSYEQY
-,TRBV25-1,ASSEFRGGSNGYT
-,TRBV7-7,ASSHTGTALLIRSPLH
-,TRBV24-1,ATSSDSNYGYT
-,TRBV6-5,ASSLITQGQGGYT
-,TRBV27,ASSLGAGGSSPLH
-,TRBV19,ASTLGQAQPQH
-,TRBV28,ASRRQGGFEQPQH
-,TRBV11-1,ASTYRGSSDNEQF
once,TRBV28,ASSLAGQEAF
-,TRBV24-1,ATSDHGLRDGYT
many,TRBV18,ASSPTVSYEQY
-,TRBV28,ASSRAGANFDNEQF
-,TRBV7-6,ASSLATGAWGSGELF
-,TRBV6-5,ASSSPAQQETQY
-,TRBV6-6,ASREPGQNNYGYT
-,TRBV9,ASSPSLGTEAF
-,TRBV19,ASSTDKGRNEKLF
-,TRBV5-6,ASSFDRGTHEQY
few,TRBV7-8,ASSTQRGGNNEQF
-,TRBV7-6,ASRSPGGLGSPLH
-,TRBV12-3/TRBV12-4,ASSLSGFYEQY
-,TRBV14,ASSQERGPSGATNEKLF
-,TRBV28,ASSLLLRGEKLF
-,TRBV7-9,ASSLGRVETGNTIY
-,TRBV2,ASSELLSGGTYNEQF